The 10 T cell receptor beta chains below were found in one sample sequenced in a study of T cells in Graves' hyperthyroidism and ophthalmopathy. Researchers amplified the TCR beta CDR3 regions from RNA transcripts. The primer set for the first-round RT-PCR of the TCR CDR3 was HTBI. TCRdb itself ran the multiplex PCR reads through MiXCR, one entry per CDR3 protein. The sample has about 400,000 distinct CDR3 sequences, roughly an eighth seen once. Sequences were obtained from blood. Every receptor here comes from a man between 50 and 59 years old with Graves' ophthalmopathy.

This rearrangement joins TRBV7-2 to TRBJ2-2; 11 bases agree with TRBD2. This CDR3 has 15 residues. The V and J ends lost 6 bases and 9 bases, in that order; junction bases with no gene match: 9. The germline V gene has CDR1 SGHTA and CDR2 FQGNSA. CDR3 DNA sequence: TGTGCCAGCAGAACCGGGACTAGCGGTTTCCGGGAGCTGTTTTTT. The encoded protein is CASRTGTSGFRELFF.

This clonotype was seen a handful of times. The J gene is TRBJ1-2, the V gene TRBV20-1; 9 bases agree with TRBD1. In germline, CDR1 is DFQATT, CDR2 SNEGSKA (reference sequence). The junction had 11 bases not matched to a gene; V was cut back by 5 bases and J by 7 bases. This CDR3 is 14 amino acids long. Written as DNA, the CDR3 is TGCAGTGCTCGACGAACACAGGGGGCGTTTGGCTACACCTTC. Translation: CSARRTQGAFGYTF.

At least ten counts were recorded for this clonotype. The chain couples TRBV5-1 to TRBJ2-1, with 7 bases fitting TRBD1. Germline CDR1 SGHRS, CDR2 YFSETQ. V gave up 3 bases and J gave up 3 bases; unmatched junction bases: 6. The CDR3 contains 15 residues. CDR3 loop: CASSSWTGGYNEQFF. The CDR3, as DNA: TGCGCCAGCAGCTCGTGGACAGGAGGCTACAATGAGCAGTTCTTC.

This clonotype was picked up many times. This rearrangement joins TRBV18 to TRBJ2-3; D uncertain. The CDR3 is 14 amino acids. Germline CDR1 KGHSH, CDR2 LQKENI. Between the trimmed V and J ends, which lost 1 base and 1 base, there was a span of 6 bases. The CDR3 region is CASSPLGRTDTQYF. CDR3 sequence (DNA): TGTGCCAGCTCACCACTCGGGCGCACAGATACGCAGTATTTT. Supplemented by reference TRBV18 and TRBJ2-3, the full variable domain reads NAGVMQNPRHLVRRRGQEARLRCSPMKGHSHVYWYRQLPEEGLKFMVYLQKENIIDESGMPKERFSAEFPKEGPSILRIQQVVRGDSAAYFCASSPLGRTDTQYFGPGTRLTVL.

This clonotype has a count of ten or more. The chain recombines TRBV20-1 with TRBJ2-1; 11 bases fit TRBD2. The CDR3 length is 16 residues. Germline values: CDR1 DFQATT, CDR2 SNEGSKA (reference sequence). V shed 5 bases and J 1 base; nucleotides not matched to a gene: 7. CDR3 region: CSASTTSGTSYNEQFF. In DNA form, the CDR3 reads TGCAGTGCTTCTACGACTAGCGGGACTTCCTACAATGAGCAGTTCTTC.

There are a few counts of this clonotype. The V and J genes are TRBV10-3 and TRBJ2-7; TRBD1 matches 8 bases. CDR3 length: 14 residues. V shed 6 bases, J shed 3 bases, and the junction held 7 bases outside the gene matches. Germline loops: CDR1 ENHRY, CDR2 SYGVKD. The CDR3: CAISFGTGLYEQYF. The CDR3 region has the DNA TGTGCCATCAGCTTCGGGACAGGACTCTACGAGCAGTACTTC.

This clonotype has ten or more counts. The gene calls are TRBV3-1 and TRBJ2-1; 8 bases map to TRBD2. With 0 bases clipped from V and 6 bases from J, the junction kept 7 bases outside the gene matches. The CDR3 extends over 16 amino acids. Per germline, CDR1 LGHDT and CDR2 YNNKEL (reference sequence). The CDR3 DNA is TGTGCCAGCAGCCAAGATCGGCTAGCGGGTGGCAATGAGCAGTTCTTC. This sequence encodes CASSQDRLAGGNEQFF.

The sample holds a few counts of this clonotype. The chain carries TRBV29-1 and TRBJ1-2; D is undetermined. Germline V gene lookup returns CDR1 SQVTM and CDR2 ANQGSEA. This CDR3 comprises 13 residues. CDR3 nucleotide sequence: TGCTTCGCCCAGGATGGTGTAGACTATGGCTACACCTTC. Translating gives CFAQDGVDYGYTF.

The sample holds many counts of this clonotype. V and J are TRBV6-6 and TRBJ2-1; 7 nucleotides match TRBD1. Germline V gene lookup returns CDR1 MNHNY and CDR2 SVGAGI (reference sequence). V gave up 1 base and J gave up 6 bases; unmatched junction bases: 6. The CDR3 is 15 residues long. The CDR3 here is CASSYLRGRVNEQFF. CDR3 sequence (DNA): TGTGCCAGCAGTTACTTAAGGGGGCGCGTCAATGAGCAGTTCTTC.

This clonotype occurred a few times. This chain joins TRBV27 and TRBJ2-2; D uncertain. V was clipped by 5 bases and J by 6 bases, with 16 bases between them. The CDR3 totals 15 residues. Germline CDR1 is MNHEY and CDR2 is SMNVEV (reference sequence). The CDR3 nucleotides are TGTGCCAGCAGTGCTGATAATGCTAGGGCCGGGGAGCTGTTTTTT. It codes for CASSADNARAGELFF.